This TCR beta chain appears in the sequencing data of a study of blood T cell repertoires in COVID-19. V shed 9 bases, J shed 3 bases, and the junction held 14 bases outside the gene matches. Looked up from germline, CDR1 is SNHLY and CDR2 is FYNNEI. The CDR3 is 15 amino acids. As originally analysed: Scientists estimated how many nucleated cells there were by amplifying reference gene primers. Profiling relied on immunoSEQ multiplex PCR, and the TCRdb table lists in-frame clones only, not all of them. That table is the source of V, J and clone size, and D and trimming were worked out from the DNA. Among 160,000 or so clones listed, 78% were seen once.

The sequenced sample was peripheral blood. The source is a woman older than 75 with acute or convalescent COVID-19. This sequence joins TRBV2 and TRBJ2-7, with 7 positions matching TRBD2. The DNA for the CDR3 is TGTGCCAGTCGGGCAGAATCGAGCGGGAACTACGAGCAGTACTTC. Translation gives CASRAESSGNYEQYF.